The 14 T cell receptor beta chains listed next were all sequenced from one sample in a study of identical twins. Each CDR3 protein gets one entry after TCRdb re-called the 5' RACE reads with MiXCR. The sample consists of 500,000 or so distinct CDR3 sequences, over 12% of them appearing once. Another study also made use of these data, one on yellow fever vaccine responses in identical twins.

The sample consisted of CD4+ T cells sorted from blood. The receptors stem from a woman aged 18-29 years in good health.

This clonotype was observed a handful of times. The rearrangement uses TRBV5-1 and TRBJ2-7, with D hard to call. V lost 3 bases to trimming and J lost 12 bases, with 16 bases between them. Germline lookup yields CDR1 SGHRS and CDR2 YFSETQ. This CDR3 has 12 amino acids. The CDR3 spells CASSSRTDTLYF. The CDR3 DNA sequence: TGCGCCAGCAGCTCCCGCACAGACACATTGTACTTC.

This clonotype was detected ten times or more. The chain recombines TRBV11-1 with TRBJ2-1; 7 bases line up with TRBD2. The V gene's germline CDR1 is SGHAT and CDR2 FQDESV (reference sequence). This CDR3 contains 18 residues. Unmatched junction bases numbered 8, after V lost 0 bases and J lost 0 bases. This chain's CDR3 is CASSLAVLAGSSYNEQFF. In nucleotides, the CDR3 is TGTGCCAGCAGCTTAGCGGTATTAGCGGGTTCCTCCTACAATGAGCAGTTCTTC.

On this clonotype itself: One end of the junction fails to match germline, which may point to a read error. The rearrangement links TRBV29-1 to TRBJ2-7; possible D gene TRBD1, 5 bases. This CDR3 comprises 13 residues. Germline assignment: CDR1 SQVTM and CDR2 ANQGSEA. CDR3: CSVADSYTYEQCF. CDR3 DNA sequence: TGCAGCGTTGCTGACAGCTACACCTACGAGCAGTGCTTC.

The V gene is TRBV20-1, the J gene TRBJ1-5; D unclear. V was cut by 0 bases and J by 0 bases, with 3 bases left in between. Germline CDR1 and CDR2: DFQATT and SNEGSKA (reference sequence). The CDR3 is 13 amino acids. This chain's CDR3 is CSARDLSNQPQHF. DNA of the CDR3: TGCAGTGCTAGAGACCTTAGCAATCAGCCCCAGCATTTT.

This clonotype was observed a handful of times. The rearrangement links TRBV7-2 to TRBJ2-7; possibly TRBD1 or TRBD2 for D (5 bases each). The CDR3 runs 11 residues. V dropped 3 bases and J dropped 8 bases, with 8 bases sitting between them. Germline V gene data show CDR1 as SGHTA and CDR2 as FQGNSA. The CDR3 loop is CASSFRDQQYF. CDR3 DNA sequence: TGTGCCAGCAGCTTCCGGGACCAGCAGTACTTC.

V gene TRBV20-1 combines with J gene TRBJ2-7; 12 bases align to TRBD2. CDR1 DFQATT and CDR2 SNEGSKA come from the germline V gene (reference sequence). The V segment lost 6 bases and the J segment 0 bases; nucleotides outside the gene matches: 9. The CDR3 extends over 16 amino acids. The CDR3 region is CSAKLAGGLSSYEQYF. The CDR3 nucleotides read TGCAGTGCGAAACTAGCGGGGGGCCTCAGCTCCTACGAGCAGTACTTC.

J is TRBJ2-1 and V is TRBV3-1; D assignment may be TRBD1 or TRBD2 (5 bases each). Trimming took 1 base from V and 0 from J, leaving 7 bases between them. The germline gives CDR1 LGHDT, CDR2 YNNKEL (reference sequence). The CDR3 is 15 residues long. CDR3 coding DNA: TGTGCCAGCAGCCAAGCGGGACCCTCCTACAATGAGCAGTTCTTC. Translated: CASSQAGPSYNEQFF.

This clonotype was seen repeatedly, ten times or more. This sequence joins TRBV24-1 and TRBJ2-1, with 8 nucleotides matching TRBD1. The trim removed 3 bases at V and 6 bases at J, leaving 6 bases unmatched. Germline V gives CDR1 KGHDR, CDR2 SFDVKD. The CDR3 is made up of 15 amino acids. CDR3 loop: CATSDLRQGFNEQFF. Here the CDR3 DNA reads TGTGCCACCAGTGATCTCAGACAGGGGTTCAATGAGCAGTTCTTC.

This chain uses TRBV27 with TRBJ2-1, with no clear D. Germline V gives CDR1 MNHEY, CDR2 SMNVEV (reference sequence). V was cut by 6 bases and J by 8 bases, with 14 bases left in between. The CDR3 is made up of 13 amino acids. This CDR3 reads CASSLKTGYEQFF. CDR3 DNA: TGTGCCAGCAGCCTAAAGACTGGTTATGAGCAGTTCTTC.

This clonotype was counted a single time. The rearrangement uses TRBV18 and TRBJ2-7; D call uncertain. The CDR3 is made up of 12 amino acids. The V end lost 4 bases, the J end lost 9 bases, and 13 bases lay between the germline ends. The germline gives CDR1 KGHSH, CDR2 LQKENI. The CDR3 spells CASSLSDVGQYF. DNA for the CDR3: TGTGCCAGCTCACTCTCTGATGTGGGGCAGTACTTC.

The CDR3: CATSAPGLAGGETQYF. The CDR3 nucleotides read TGTGCCACCAGTGCCCCGGGGCTAGCGGGAGGAGAGACCCAGTACTTC. V is TRBV24-1 and J is TRBJ2-5; 11 positions agree with TRBD2. CDR1 KGHDR and CDR2 SFDVKD come from the germline V gene. The trim removed 5 bases at V and 4 bases at J, leaving 8 bases unmatched. The CDR3 length is 16 residues.

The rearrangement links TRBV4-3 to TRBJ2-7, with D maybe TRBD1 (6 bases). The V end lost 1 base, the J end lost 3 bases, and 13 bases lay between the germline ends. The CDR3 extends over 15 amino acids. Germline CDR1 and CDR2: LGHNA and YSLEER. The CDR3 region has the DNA TGCGCCAGCAGCCAAGCCTGGGGACAAGACTACGAGCAGTACTTC. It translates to CASSQAWGQDYEQYF.

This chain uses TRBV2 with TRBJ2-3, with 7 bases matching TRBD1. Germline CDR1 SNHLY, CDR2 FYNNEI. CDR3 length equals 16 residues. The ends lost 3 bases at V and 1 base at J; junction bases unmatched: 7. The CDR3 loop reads CASSEAGTEGTDTQYF. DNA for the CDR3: TGTGCCAGCAGTGAGGCCGGGACAGAGGGCACAGATACGCAGTATTTT.

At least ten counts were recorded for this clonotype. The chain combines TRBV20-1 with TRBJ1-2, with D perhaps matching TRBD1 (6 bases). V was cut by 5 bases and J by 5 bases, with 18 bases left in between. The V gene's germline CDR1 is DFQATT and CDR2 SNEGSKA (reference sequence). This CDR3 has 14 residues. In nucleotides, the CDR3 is TGCAGTGCTCCCTGGGGGGGCCCGGGGTATGGCTACACCTTC. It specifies CSAPWGGPGYGYTF.